This T cell receptor beta chain was obtained from a study of cytomegalovirus exposure and HLA in healthy donors. Findings of the study overall: Usually a TCR sequence was rare, but some public TCRs were found in many donors.

Of note for this clone: Its antigen is not identified.

The PCR was carried out with 60 Vbeta primers and 13 Jbeta primers. Only in-frame clones appear in the TCRdb table, and some are missing; sequencing was by immunoSEQ multiplex PCR. The sample has roughly 140,000 clones, less than 85% seen once. This receptor was obtained from a man in his fifties in good health and CMV-seropositive. The material sequenced was PBMCs.

For the CDR3, the DNA is TGTGCCAGCAGCTTGGCAGGTTCCTCCTATAATTCACCCCTCCACTTT. Protein product: CASSLAGSSYNSPLHF. The chain combines TRBV5-6 with TRBJ1-6, with D unclear. V lost 0 bases to trimming and J lost 0 bases, with 7 bases between them. Germline lookup yields CDR1 SGHDT and CDR2 YYEEEE. This CDR3 has 16 amino acids.